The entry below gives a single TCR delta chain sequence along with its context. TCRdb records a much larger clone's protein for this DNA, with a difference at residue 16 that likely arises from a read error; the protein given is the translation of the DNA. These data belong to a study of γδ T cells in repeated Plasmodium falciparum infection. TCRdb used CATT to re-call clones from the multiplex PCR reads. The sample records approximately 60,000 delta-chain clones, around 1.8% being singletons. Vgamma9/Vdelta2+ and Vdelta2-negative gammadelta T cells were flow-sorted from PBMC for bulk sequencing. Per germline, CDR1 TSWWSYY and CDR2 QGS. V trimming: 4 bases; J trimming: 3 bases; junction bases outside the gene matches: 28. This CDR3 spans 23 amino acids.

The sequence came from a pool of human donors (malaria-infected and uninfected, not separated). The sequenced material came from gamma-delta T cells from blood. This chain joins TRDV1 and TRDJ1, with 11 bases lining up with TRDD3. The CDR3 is CALGVIHFVPYWGIRVYADKLIF. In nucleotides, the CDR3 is TGTGCTCTTGGGGTCATCCATTTTGTTCCTTACTGGGGGATAAGGGTGTACGCCGATAAACTCATCTTT.